Shown below are 29 T cell receptor beta chains from a single sample sequenced in a study of blood T cell repertoires in COVID-19. TCRdb's table, derived via immunoSEQ multiplex PCR, lists solely in-frame clones and lacks some. The table lists 310,000 or so clones, around 86% of them singletons, with over 1% in the top ten. The specimen was peripheral blood. The receptors were gathered from a man aged 70 or older with acute or convalescent COVID-19.

There are a few counts of this clone. This chain connects TRBV6-5 to TRBJ2-2, with 7 bases aligning to TRBD1. V shed 5 bases, J shed 1 base, and the junction held 1 base outside the gene matches. The CDR3 is made up of 14 amino acids. Germline CDR1 and CDR2: MNHEY and SVGAGI. The CDR3: CASSRQGNTGELFF. The CDR3 DNA is TGTGCCAGCAGTAGACAGGGGAACACCGGGGAGCTGTTTTTT.

The rearrangement joins TRBV19 to TRBJ1-2, with D possibly TRBD1 on 6 matching bases. The germline gives CDR1 LNHDA, CDR2 SQIVND (reference sequence). V was pared by 5 bases and J by 5 bases, with 15 bases between. CDR3 length: 14 residues. CDR3 region: CASSSLTGGYGYTF. CDR3 in DNA: TGTGCCAGTAGTTCCCTGACAGGAGGTTATGGCTACACCTTC.

The chain is built from TRBV30 and TRBJ1-5; D remains unclear. Germline loops: CDR1 GTSNPN, CDR2 SVGIG (reference sequence). V was trimmed by 0 bases and J by 2 bases, leaving 11 bases between them. This CDR3 comprises 15 residues. The DNA of the CDR3 is TGTGCCTGGAGTGTACGAGGGTTCGGCAATCAGCCCCAGCATTTT. Protein: CAWSVRGFGNQPQHF.

The chain has TRBV5-5 and TRBJ2-3; TRBD2 aligns across 9 bases. The trim removed 0 bases at V and 2 bases at J, leaving 7 bases unmatched. The CDR3 covers 17 residues. From germline, CDR1 is SGHKS and CDR2 YYEKEE (reference sequence). The CDR3 reads CASSLGPVAGDTDTQYF. DNA of the CDR3: TGTGCCAGCAGCTTGGGGCCGGTAGCGGGAGACACAGATACGCAGTATTTT.

Only one count was recorded for this clone. The V call is TRBV5-4, the J call TRBJ2-2; 13 nucleotides line up with TRBD2. From germline, CDR1 is SGHNT and CDR2 YYREEE (reference sequence). The ends lost 4 bases at V and 3 bases at J; junction bases unmatched: 6. The CDR3 has 17 amino acids. DNA for the CDR3: TGTGCCAGCAGCCAAGGGGGACTAGCGGGATACACCGGGGAGCTGTTTTTT. It specifies CASSQGGLAGYTGELFF.

The rearrangement uses TRBV5-1 and TRBJ1-4, with D possibly matching TRBD1 (6 bases). The V and J ends lost 0 bases and 6 bases respectively, with 12 bases between them. CDR1 SGHRS and CDR2 YFSETQ come from the germline V gene. CDR3 length: 15 residues. CDR3 amino acids: CASSLGGRGDEKLFF. In DNA form, the CDR3 reads TGCGCCAGCAGCTTGGGTGGCAGGGGCGATGAAAAACTGTTTTTT.

The CDR3 DNA is TGTGCCAGCTCACCATCACAGCAAGAGACCCAGTACTTC. Its translation: CASSPSQQETQYF. This chain joins TRBV18 and TRBJ2-5, with D unresolved. The CDR3 runs 13 residues. V was cut by 2 bases and J by 2 bases, with 6 bases left in between. The germline V gene has CDR1 KGHSH and CDR2 LQKENI.

V and J are TRBV28 and TRBJ1-5; no firm D call. This CDR3 is built from 18 residues. The V and J ends lost 4 bases and 0 bases respectively, with 19 bases between them. Germline V lookup: CDR1 MDHEN, CDR2 SYDVKM. For the CDR3, the DNA is TGTGCCAGCAGTTCAACATCTCCGGGGTCCCATAGCAATCAGCCCCAGCATTTT. Translated, it gives CASSSTSPGSHSNQPQHF.

The V call is TRBV7-2, the J call TRBJ1-2; D call uncertain. V shed 3 bases and J shed 1 base, with 12 bases lying between them. This CDR3 spans 15 amino acids. Germline CDR1 and CDR2: SGHTA and FQGNSA. In DNA, the CDR3 is TGTGCCAGCAGCTTTGGCCCGACGGGTAACTATGGCTACACCTTC. It is translated as CASSFGPTGNYGYTF.

J is TRBJ2-2 and V is TRBV5-5; no definite D call. Trimming stripped 1 base from V and 1 base from J, with 11 bases between. The CDR3 is 16 amino acids. Germline V gene lookup returns CDR1 SGHKS and CDR2 YYEKEE (reference sequence). CDR3 sequence (DNA): TGTGCCAGCAGCTTGCAAGGTAGCCGGAACACCGGGGAGCTGTTTTTT. It yields the protein CASSLQGSRNTGELFF.

The V gene is TRBV5-4, the J gene TRBJ2-5, with 7 bases aligning to TRBD2. The germline V gene encodes CDR1 SGHNT and CDR2 YYREEE (reference sequence). Trimming cost V 3 bases and J 3 bases; bases outside gene matches: 5. This CDR3 has 14 amino acids. The CDR3: CASSSPRGEETQYF. The CDR3, as DNA: TGTGCCAGCAGCTCTCCACGGGGGGAAGAGACCCAGTACTTC.

The gene calls are TRBV5-1 and TRBJ2-5; 16 bases agree with TRBD2. CDR1 and CDR2 from the germline V gene are SGHRS and YFSETQ. Unmatched junction bases numbered 1, after V lost 3 bases and J lost 2 bases. This CDR3 is 16 amino acids long. The CDR3 is CASSWGLAGGQETQYF. For the CDR3, the DNA is TGCGCCAGCAGCTGGGGACTAGCGGGGGGGCAAGAGACCCAGTACTTC. Full variable domain (rest looked up from reference TRBV5-1 and TRBJ2-5): KAGVTQTPRYLIKTRGQQVTLSCSPISGHRSVSWYQQTPGQGLQFLFEYFSETQRNKGNFPGRFSGRQFSNSRSEMNVSTLELGDSALYLCASSWGLAGGQETQYFGPGTRLLVL.

This chain joins TRBV5-1 and TRBJ2-3; 10 nucleotides agree with TRBD2. CDR1 is SGHRS, CDR2 YFSETQ, per germline. J gave up 3 bases and V 4 bases, and 2 bases lay outside the gene matches. The CDR3 runs to 14 residues. The CDR3 protein is CASSGAGGTDTQYF. In DNA form, the CDR3 reads TGCGCCAGCAGCGGAGCGGGGGGGACAGATACGCAGTATTTT.

The rearrangement links TRBV30 to TRBJ1-1, with 9 bases fitting TRBD1. V shed 4 bases and J 4 bases; nucleotides not matched to a gene: 4. The germline CDR1 and CDR2 sequences are GTSNPN and SVGIG (reference sequence). The CDR3 is 13 amino acids. Here the CDR3 reads CAWNRQGVTEAFF. In nucleotides, the CDR3 is TGTGCCTGGAATCGACAGGGGGTCACTGAAGCTTTCTTT.

The rearrangement uses TRBV19 and TRBJ1-4, with TRBD1 as a possible D gene (6 bases). There are 11 residues in the CDR3. Germline V gives CDR1 LNHDA, CDR2 SQIVND (reference sequence). V dropped 3 bases and J dropped 11 bases, with 7 bases sitting between them. CDR3 protein: CASSMGHKLFF. CDR3 coding DNA: TGTGCCAGTAGTATGGGACACAAACTGTTTTTT.

This chain links TRBV14 with TRBJ2-7, with TRBD1 matching 8 bases. The CDR3 runs to 15 residues. Germline V gene lookup returns CDR1 SGHDN and CDR2 FVKESK. V dropped 1 base and J dropped 5; count of bases not matched to a gene: 7. The CDR3 region is CASSQGTGWLDEQYF. In DNA, the CDR3 is TGTGCCAGCAGCCAAGGGACAGGGTGGCTGGACGAGCAGTACTTC.

The V gene is TRBV7-9, the J gene TRBJ2-3, with 11 bases aligning to TRBD2. Germline CDR1 SEHNR, CDR2 FQNEAQ (reference sequence). With 1 base clipped from V and 3 bases from J, the junction kept 6 bases outside the gene matches. This CDR3 spans 17 amino acids. CDR3 loop: CASSLVAGGPGTDTQYF. The CDR3, as DNA: TGTGCCAGCAGCTTAGTAGCGGGGGGGCCCGGGACAGATACGCAGTATTTT. Full variable domain (remainder filled in from reference TRBV7-9 and TRBJ2-3): DTGVSQNPRHKITKRGQNVTFRCDPISEHNRLYWYRQTLGQGPEFLTYFQNEAQLEKSRLLSDRFSAERPKGSFSTLEIQRTEQGDSAMYLCASSLVAGGPGTDTQYFGPGTRLTVL.

This rearrangement joins TRBV29-1 to TRBJ2-1; 8 bases are a match to TRBD2. With 6 bases clipped from V and 16 bases from J, the junction kept 8 bases outside the gene matches. Germline V gene lookup returns CDR1 SQVTM and CDR2 ANQGSEA. This CDR3 contains 10 residues. Here the CDR3 reads CSVVERENFF. CDR3 nucleotide sequence: TGCAGCGTAGTAGAGCGGGAGAACTTCTTC.

The rearrangement links TRBV5-4 to TRBJ2-3, with 9 bases matching TRBD2. There are 14 residues in the CDR3. V shed 9 bases, J shed 4 bases, and the junction held 9 bases outside the gene matches. Germline CDR1 and CDR2: SGHNT and YYREEE (reference sequence). The CDR3 protein is CAILAGDSADTQYF. In nucleotides, the CDR3 is TGTGCCATCTTAGCGGGAGATTCGGCAGATACGCAGTATTTT.

The chain recombines TRBV27 with TRBJ2-5; the match to TRBD1 covers 11 bases. Trimming removed 3 bases from V and 5 bases from J; junction bases left unmatched: 5. Germline V CDR1 and CDR2: MNHEY, SMNVEV (reference sequence). The CDR3 length is 15 residues. DNA of the CDR3: TGTGCCAGCAGTTTCGGACAGGGGGCAGGGGAGACCCAGTACTTC. Translation gives CASSFGQGAGETQYF.

J is TRBJ2-7 and V is TRBV11-2; TRBD2 aligns across 7 bases. Looked up from germline, CDR1 is SGHAT and CDR2 is FQNNGV. The junction had 6 bases not matched to a gene; V was cut back by 4 bases and J by 6 bases. The length of the CDR3 is 13 residues. The CDR3 sequence: CASSSGTKAEQYF. CDR3 nucleotides: TGTGCCAGCAGCTCCGGGACTAAGGCCGAGCAGTACTTC. The full variable domain, rest sourced from reference TRBV11-2 and TRBJ2-7, is EAGVAQSPRYKIIEKRQSVAFWCNPISGHATLYWYQQILGQGPKLLIQFQNNGVVDDSQLPKDRFSAERLKGVDSTLKIQPAKLEDSAVYLCASSSGTKAEQYFGPGTRLTVT.

This rearrangement joins TRBV11-3 to TRBJ2-1, with 10 bases aligning to TRBD2. V was clipped by 5 bases and J by 5 bases; unmatched bases: 6. CDR1 SGHNT and CDR2 YENEEA come from the germline V gene. This CDR3 is 15 amino acids long. Here the CDR3 reads CASSKQAGGHNEQFF. CDR3 DNA sequence: TGTGCCAGCAGCAAACAAGCGGGAGGGCACAATGAGCAGTTCTTC. The full variable domain, rest sourced from reference TRBV11-3 and TRBJ2-1, is EAGVVQSPRYKIIEKKQPVAFWCNPISGHNTLYWYLQNLGQGPELLIRYENEEAVDDSQLPKDRFSAERLKGVDSTLKIQPAELGDSAVYLCASSKQAGGHNEQFFGPGTRLTVL.

This chain uses TRBV20-1 with TRBJ1-2, with 7 bases identical to TRBD1. V shed 5 bases and J 8 bases; nucleotides not matched to a gene: 5. There are 11 residues in the CDR3. The germline V gene encodes CDR1 DFQATT and CDR2 SNEGSKA (reference sequence). The CDR3 sequence is CSALDRDGYTF. As DNA, the CDR3 is TGCAGTGCTCTTGACAGGGACGGCTACACCTTC.

In the case of this clone: Other DNA variants within this sample encode the same CDR3. This chain joins TRBV2 and TRBJ2-1; 10 nucleotides align to TRBD2. The CDR3 runs to 15 residues. Per the germline V gene, CDR1 is SNHLY and CDR2 is FYNNEI. V shed 4 bases, J shed 0 bases, and the junction held 0 bases outside the gene matches. The CDR3 sequence: CASSVAGGSYNEQFF. The DNA of the CDR3 is TGTGCCAGCAGTGTAGCGGGAGGCTCCTACAATGAGCAGTTCTTC.

This clone was counted once. The CDR3 DNA sequence: TGTGCCAGCAGCTTCGCGGGGGGGCGCGGGGAGCAGTACTTC. Its translation: CASSFAGGRGEQYF. This chain joins TRBV3-1 (or the pseudogene TRBV3-2) and TRBJ2-7; 9 nucleotides line up with TRBD2. Germline CDR1 reads LGHDT; CDR2 reads YNNKEL (reference sequence). J was trimmed by 7 bases and V by 5 bases; bases with no gene match: 9. CDR3 length: 14 amino acids.

This chain uses TRBV30 with TRBJ2-2; 7 nucleotides align to TRBD2. In germline, CDR1 is GTSNPN, CDR2 SVGIG (reference sequence). The CDR3 is 15 amino acids. V lost 0 bases and J lost 4; bases outside the gene matches: 5. The CDR3 region has the DNA TGTGCCTGGAGTGTTCGAGCGGGGCTCACCGGGGAGCTGTTTTTT. The encoded protein is CAWSVRAGLTGELFF.

V and J are TRBV28 and TRBJ1-1; tentative D call: TRBD1 (6 bases). The CDR3 sequence is 14 residues long. Germline V gene lookup returns CDR1 MDHEN and CDR2 SYDVKM. V shed 4 bases and J shed 0 bases, with 9 bases lying between them. The CDR3 DNA reads as TGTGCCAGCAGTTCCGGACAGTTGAACACTGAAGCTTTCTTT. It is translated as CASSSGQLNTEAFF. The whole variable domain, remainder taken from reference TRBV28 and TRBJ1-1, is DVKVTQSSRYLVKRTGEKVFLECVQDMDHENMFWYRQDPGLGLRLIYFSYDVKMKEKGDIPEGYSVSREKKERFSLILESASTNQTSMYLCASSSGQLNTEAFFGQGTRLTVV.

With respect to this clone: Other nucleotide sequences from this sample produce the same CDR3. This chain joins TRBV28 and TRBJ1-2; 7 bases align to TRBD1. Germline lookup yields CDR1 MDHEN and CDR2 SYDVKM. The J segment lost 3 bases and the V segment lost 4 bases, leaving 5 bases of the junction unmatched. The CDR3 covers 14 residues. The CDR3, as DNA: TGTGCCAGCAGTTCCCCAGACAGGGACTATGGCTACACCTTC. This gives the protein CASSSPDRDYGYTF.

The V call is TRBV24-1, the J call TRBJ2-1, with 9 bases that match TRBD1. Germline V gives CDR1 KGHDR, CDR2 SFDVKD. V lost 9 bases and J lost 3; bases outside the gene matches: 20. The CDR3 spans 19 residues. CDR3 nucleotides: TGTGCCACCTCGGCCCACCCCCCACAGGGGGCTATCGACTACAATGAGCAGTTCTTC. It yields the protein CATSAHPPQGAIDYNEQFF.